This is a list of T cell receptor beta chains from one sample in a study of T-cell reconstitution after alpha-beta-depleted transplantation in children. TCRdb fed the PCR reads into MiXCR, producing one record per CDR3 protein. Seen here are about 640,000 distinct CDR3 sequences, 13% observed once, and the top ten hold over 2%. Sequenced material: PBMCs, mostly from graft donor cells, taken 360 days after TCRalphabeta/CD19-depleted stem cell transplant. Receptor source: a male patient younger than 18 who had a stem cell transplant for acute myeloid leukemia, so the T cells may come from the graft donor. Each CDR3 is given with its conserved first and last residue. Fields, in order: clone size, D gene, J gene, V gene, CDR3 DNA, CDR3 protein. The D gene is left open where the match is weak. Where a row states a size, it is once, few, many or the class of an expanded clone; other rows omit it.

few | TRBD2 | TRBJ2-3 | TRBV7-8 | TGTGCCAGCAGCTTTGGTAGCGGGGCTTCGGGCACAGATACGCAGTATTTT | CASSFGSGASGTDTQYF
few | - | TRBJ2-2 | TRBV7-3 | TGTGCCAGCAGCCGCCATTCCGGGGAGCTGTTTTTT | CASSRHSGELFF
- | - | TRBJ2-7 | TRBV18 | TGTGCCAGCTCACCAGTACCCCAGCCCTCCTACGAGCAGTACTTC | CASSPVPQPSYEQYF
- | - | TRBJ1-2 | TRBV6-5 | TGTGCCAGCAGTCTGTACACAGGGCGCTATGGCTACACCTTC | CASSLYTGRYGYTF
- | - | TRBJ2-5 | TRBV5-1 | TGCGCCAGCAGCAGCCGTCCCCTACGCGCCGGAGAGACCCAGTACTTC | CASSSRPLRAGETQYF
many | - | TRBJ2-1 | TRBV5-1 | TGCGCCAGCAGCTCGAGCGCGGCTTCCTACAATGAGCAGTTCTTC | CASSSSAASYNEQFF
- | - | TRBJ2-5 | TRBV7-3 | TGTGCCAGCAGCCCGACTAGGTACCAAGAGACCCAGTACTTC | CASSPTRYQETQYF
- | - | TRBJ2-5 | TRBV19 | TGTGCCAGTAAAGAGGGCGGTTCCAAAGAGACCCAGTACTTC | CASKEGGSKETQYF
many | TRBD2 | TRBJ2-1 | TRBV9 | TGTGCCAGCAGTCCTATAGCGGGAGGAATGAATGAGCAGTTCTTC | CASSPIAGGMNEQFF
many | - | TRBJ2-3 | TRBV7-2 | TGTGCCAGCACCTATAGCGGTACGCAGTATTTT | CASTYSGTQYF
many | - | TRBJ2-2 | TRBV11-2 | TGTGCCAGCAGCTTAAGGGGGGATGACACCGGGGAGCTGTTTTTT | CASSLRGDDTGELFF
- | TRBD1 | TRBJ2-1 | TRBV5-1 | TGCGCCAGCAGCCCTCGGACAGGGTGGAATGAGCAGTTCTTC | CASSPRTGWNEQFF
- | - | TRBJ2-7 | TRBV5-1 | TGCGCCAGCAGCTTTGCCGGGTATGACCAGTACTTC | CASSFAGYDQYF
many | TRBD1 | TRBJ2-1 | TRBV6-2/TRBV6-3 | TGTGCCAGCAGGAGATCGGGACAGGGGGCCCTAAGAGGTGAGCAGTTCTTC | CASRRSGQGALRGEQFF
many | - | TRBJ1-1 | TRBV28 | TGTGCCAGCAGCACCATAGGGGCCATGAACACTGAAGCTTTCTTT | CASSTIGAMNTEAFF
few | - | TRBJ2-4 | TRBV19 | TGTGCCAGTAGTATAGGTTCTACGTCGGACATTCAGTACTTC | CASSIGSTSDIQYF
few | - | TRBJ2-1 | TRBV24-1 | TGTGCCACCACCTACAATGAGCAGTTCTTC | CATTYNEQFF
- | TRBD1 | TRBJ1-2 | TRBV28 | TGTGCCAGCAGCCTTAGATCAACGGACAGGGTTTATGGCTACACCTTC | CASSLRSTDRVYGYTF
few | - | TRBJ2-5 | TRBV20-1 | TGCAGTGCTCATCTTGGCGGAGACCAAGAGACCCAGTACTTC | CSAHLGGDQETQYF
few | - | TRBJ2-3 | TRBV9 | TGTGCCAGCAGCGCGGGAGATACGCAGTATTTT | CASSAGDTQYF
- | TRBD1 | TRBJ2-5 | TRBV3-1 | TGTGCCAGCAGCCTAACAGGGGCGGGTCAAGAGACCCAGTACTTC | CASSLTGAGQETQYF
many | - | TRBJ2-5 | TRBV28 | TGTGCCAGCAGTTTTCCTCTGGGGACCCAGTACTTC | CASSFPLGTQYF
many | - | TRBJ1-4 | TRBV7-9 | TGTGCCAGCCTGAGGGCGCCTAATGAAAAACTGTTTTTT | CASLRAPNEKLFF
few | - | TRBJ2-5 | TRBV28 | TGTGCCAGCAGTTTAGGCCTACGCGGGGCAGAGACCCAGTACTTC | CASSLGLRGAETQYF
many | TRBD2 | TRBJ2-1 | TRBV4-2 | TGTGCCAGCAGCCAAGATTTTGGGATAGCGGGGGGAAATGAGCAGTTCTTC | CASSQDFGIAGGNEQFF
- | TRBD1 | TRBJ2-3 | TRBV7-6 | TGTGCCAGCAGCCCCCTCCAGGGGGCTGGCACAGATACGCAGTATTTT | CASSPLQGAGTDTQYF
- | - | TRBJ2-7 | TRBV9 | TGTGCCAGCAGCCGAGGCATTTGGGGGGGCGAGATCTACGAGCAGTACTTC | CASSRGIWGGEIYEQYF
few | TRBD1 | TRBJ1-1 | TRBV29-1 | TGCAGCTCAGGGGGGATTGGGAACACTGAAGCTTTCTTT | CSSGGIGNTEAFF
- | TRBD2 | TRBJ2-1 | TRBV5-4 | TGTGCCAGCAGCTCGGGACTAGAGGTTCTCAATGAGCAGTTCTTC | CASSSGLEVLNEQFF
few | - | TRBJ2-5 | TRBV5-1 | TGCGCCAGCAGCTTGGGGCCTGGTGTAAGATCGGGAGAGACCCAGTACTTC | CASSLGPGVRSGETQYF
many | TRBD1 | TRBJ2-2 | TRBV5-1 | TGCGCCAGCAGCTTGCGGCAGGGGGCCTACACCGGGGAGCTGTTTTTT | CASSLRQGAYTGELFF
few | - | TRBJ1-1 | TRBV29-1 | TGCAGCGTTTCCACGAGGATCTGGGATACGAGAATGAACACTGAAGCTTTCTTT | CSVSTRIWDTRMNTEAFF
- | TRBD2 | TRBJ2-2 | TRBV12-3/TRBV12-4 | TGTGCCATCACCCCGGGACTAGCGGGACCCCGAGCTAACACCGGGGAGCTGTTTTTT | CAITPGLAGPRANTGELFF
many | TRBD2 | TRBJ2-3 | TRBV7-2 | TGTGCCAGCAGCGACCAGACTAGCGTCACAGATACGCAGTATTTT | CASSDQTSVTDTQYF
- | - | TRBJ2-7 | TRBV25-1 | TGTGCCAGCAGTGAGGAAGGGTGGGACGAGCAGTACTTC | CASSEEGWDEQYF
few | TRBD1 | TRBJ1-2 | TRBV27 | TGTGCCAGCAGTTTCAGGGGGAACGGCTACACCTTC | CASSFRGNGYTF
- | - | TRBJ1-6 | TRBV7-3 | TGTGCCAGCAGCTTAATCTCCCAGGGGAATTCACCCCTCCACTTT | CASSLISQGNSPLHF
- | TRBD1 | TRBJ2-1 | TRBV7-3 | TGTGCCAGCAGCTTACTTGCTGCTGGACAGGGAACGGGGTACAATGAGCAGTTCTTC | CASSLLAAGQGTGYNEQFF
few | - | TRBJ2-3 | TRBV5-1 | TGCGCCAGCAGCTGGCCTAGCACAGATACGCAGTATTTT | CASSWPSTDTQYF
- | - | TRBJ2-2 | TRBV20-1 | TGCAGTGCTACCAGGGAGGCGAACACCGGGGAGCTGTTTTTT | CSATREANTGELFF
many | TRBD2 | TRBJ2-1 | TRBV7-8 | TGTGCCAGCAGCTCTCAACTAGCGGGAGGGCTGTTCTTC | CASSSQLAGGLFF
- | - | TRBJ2-5 | TRBV29-1 | TGCAGCGTCGCTTCGGGGGGCGGGGAGACCCAGTACTTC | CSVASGGGETQYF
few | TRBD2 | TRBJ2-1 | TRBV11-2 | TGTGCCAGCAGCGAAGAACTAGCGGGCTACAATGAGCAGTTCTTC | CASSEELAGYNEQFF
few | TRBD2 | TRBJ2-1 | TRBV4-2 | TGTGCCAGCAGCCCACTGGGACTAGCGGGAGGGGGGGGCAATGAGCAGTTCTTC | CASSPLGLAGGGGNEQFF